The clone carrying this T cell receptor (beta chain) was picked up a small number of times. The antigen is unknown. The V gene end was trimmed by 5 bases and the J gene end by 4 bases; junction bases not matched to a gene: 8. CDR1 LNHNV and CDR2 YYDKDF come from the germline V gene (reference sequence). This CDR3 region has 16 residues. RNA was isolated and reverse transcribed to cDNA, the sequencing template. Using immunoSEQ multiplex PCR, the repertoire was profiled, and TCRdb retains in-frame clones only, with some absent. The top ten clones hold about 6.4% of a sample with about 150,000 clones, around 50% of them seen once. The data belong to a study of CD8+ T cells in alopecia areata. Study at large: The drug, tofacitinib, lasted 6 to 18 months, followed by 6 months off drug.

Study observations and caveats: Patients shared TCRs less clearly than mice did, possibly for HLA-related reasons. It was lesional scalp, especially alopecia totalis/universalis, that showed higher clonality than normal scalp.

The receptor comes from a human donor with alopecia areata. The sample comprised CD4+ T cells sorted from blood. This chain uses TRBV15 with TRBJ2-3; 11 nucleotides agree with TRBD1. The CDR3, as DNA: TGTGCCACCAGCGGCAGGACAGGGGGCATTGCAGATACGCAGTATTTT. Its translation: CATSGRTGGIADTQYF.